A selection of T cell receptor beta chains follows, all from one sample in a study of cytomegalovirus exposure and HLA in healthy donors. The method was immunoSEQ multiplex PCR; TCRdb's version includes in-frame clones alone and lacks a portion of them. This sample has 90,000 to 130,000 clones; approximately 81% occur once, and the top ten carry about 2.7%. Sequenced sample: PBMCs. The receptors here all came from a woman between 18 and 29 years old in good health and CMV-seropositive. Each CDR3 is given with its conserved first and last residue.

>TRBV7-6|TRBJ1-5
CASSLGKTGDNQPQHF
>TRBV27|TRBJ1-1
CASSRSTGSTEAFF
>TRBV28|TRBJ1-5
CASPSGTGRDQPQHF
>TRBV19|TRBJ2-5
CASSTPRTRRETQYF
>TRBV13|TRBJ2-5
CASGSKGQGEQTQYF
>TRBV10-1|TRBJ1-1
CASRSTGATEAFF
>TRBV6-5|TRBJ1-5
CASSTGQGQPQHF
>TRBV7-2|TRBJ2-7
CASSLAPAYEQYF
>TRBV13|TRBJ2-2
CASSPGTSRHTGELFF
>TRBV14|TRBJ1-2
CASSQVPGGGVGYTF
>TRBV27|TRBJ2-7
CASSPLRRSSGYEQYF
>TRBV4-2|TRBJ1-2
CASSQEDSYGYTF
>TRBV6-5|TRBJ2-1
CASTPGSSYNEQFF
>TRBV5-1|TRBJ2-7
CASSATVLAGVGEQYF
>TRBV19|TRBJ2-1
CASSGDIGRAGENEQFF
>TRBV7-9|TRBJ1-5
CSAGGIPQHF
>TRBV14|TRBJ1-1
CASSRANTEAFF
>TRBV5-6|TRBJ1-5
CASSLGGQGTQPQHF
>TRBV4-1|TRBJ2-5
CASSQGEETQYF
>TRBV5-4|TRBJ2-6
CASSSITGSGANVLTF
>TRBV2|TRBJ2-1
CASLASGDNEQFF
>TRBV30|TRBJ2-2
CAWSGHPTGELFF
>TRBV7-2|TRBJ1-2
CASSLTGYGYTF
>TRBV28|TRBJ1-3
CASSLVSGGSGNTIYF
>TRBV19|TRBJ1-1
CASSIRPREANTEAFF
>TRBV6-1|TRBJ1-1
CASSEYNRWTTEAFF
>TRBV11-1|TRBJ2-3
CASSSSGYDTQYF
>TRBV5-1|TRBJ2-1
CASSLGRGEQFF
>TRBV6-5|TRBJ1-2
CASSYSRGGYGYTF
>TRBV5-4|TRBJ2-1
CASSSGGYNEQFF
>TRBV30|TRBJ1-2
CAWSVQGAKYGYTF
>TRBV28|TRBJ1-2
CASRLLGSLNYGYTF
>TRBV4-1|TRBJ2-1
CASRLGLAVNEQFF
>TRBV9|TRBJ2-5
CASSLDRGYQETQYF
>TRBV5-1|TRBJ2-3
CVSSLGTGGDLSTDTQYF
>TRBV5-1|TRBJ2-1
CASSLVGGGPYNEQFF
>TRBV11-2|TRBJ2-7
CASSLATRNYEQYF
>TRBV7-9|TRBJ2-7
CASSWQGTYEQYF
>TRBV30|TRBJ1-3
CAWMGGPPNTIYF
>TRBV27|TRBJ1-5
CASSAQPYSNQPQHF
>TRBV6-5|TRBJ2-1
CASSISGRGDNEQFF
>TRBV6-6|TRBJ2-7
CASSGDRPYEQYF
>TRBV6-5|TRBJ2-2
CAGAKYTGELFF